Listed below are T cell receptor beta chains from one sample, sequenced in a study of CD8+ T cells in alopecia areata. The assay was immunoSEQ multiplex PCR, and TCRdb's table has in-frame clones only and misses some. The sample shows hundreds of thousands of clones, roughly 66% of them seen only once. Here the sequenced sample was CD4+ T cells sorted from blood, taken between weeks 43 and 45, from a patient treated with tofacitinib. Source of these receptors: a human donor with alopecia areata. CDR3s include the opening cysteine and the closing phenylalanine or tryptophan. Each record gives: D gene, V gene, CDR3 length, J gene, clone size, CDR3 protein, CDR3 DNA. The D gene is left open where the match is weak. Some rows have no size entry. The others give once, few or many, or a class for an expanded clone.

D: -
V: TRBV11-3
length: 15
J: TRBJ2-3
size: -
CDR3: CASSLVGGYTDTQYF
DNA: TGTGCCAGCAGCTTAGTAGGCGGGTACACAGATACGCAGTATTTT

D: TRBD1
V: TRBV13
length: 16
J: TRBJ2-2
size: -
CDR3: CASSLGAAGGTGELFF
DNA: TGTGCCAGCAGCCTCGGAGCGGCAGGGGGCACCGGGGAGCTGTTTTTT

D: -
V: TRBV23-1
length: 18
J: TRBJ2-1
size: -
CDR3: CASSQSVVLASSYNEQFF
DNA: TGCGCCAGCAGTCAATCGGTGGTCCTGGCCAGCTCCTACAATGAGCAGTTCTTC

D: -
V: TRBV29-1
length: 13
J: TRBJ2-3
size: -
CDR3: CSVDEASADTQYF
DNA: TGCAGCGTTGATGAGGCCTCCGCAGATACGCAGTATTTT

D: TRBD1
V: TRBV5-4
length: 13
J: TRBJ1-1
size: few
CDR3: CASSLQGVAEAFF
DNA: TGTGCCAGCAGCTTACAGGGGGTCGCTGAAGCTTTCTTT

D: TRBD1
V: TRBV4-3
length: 16
J: TRBJ1-1
size: few
CDR3: CASSRIDRGVNTEAFF
DNA: TGCGCCAGCAGCCGCATAGACAGGGGCGTGAACACTGAAGCTTTCTTT

D: TRBD2
V: TRBV30
length: 15
J: TRBJ2-1
size: -
CDR3: CAFNSGLAVANEQFF
DNA: TGTGCCTTCAACTCTGGACTAGCGGTGGCCAATGAGCAGTTCTTC

D: -
V: TRBV11-2
length: 13
J: TRBJ2-1
size: -
CDR3: CASSLGRVDEQFF
DNA: TGTGCCAGCAGCTTAGGTAGGGTCGATGAGCAGTTCTTC

D: TRBD1
V: TRBV7-3
length: 15
J: TRBJ1-6
size: -
CDR3: CASSPSGTGNSPLHF
DNA: TGTGCCAGCAGCCCCTCCGGGACAGGGAATTCACCCCTCCACTTT

D: TRBD1
V: TRBV19
length: 16
J: TRBJ1-2
size: -
CDR3: CASSKVPGQGSHGYTF
DNA: TGTGCCAGTAGTAAAGTGCCGGGACAGGGTTCTCATGGCTACACCTTC

D: -
V: TRBV7-2
length: 14
J: TRBJ2-2
size: once
CDR3: CAGRRDMNTGELFF
DNA: TGTGCCGGCAGAAGGGACATGAACACCGGGGAGCTGTTTTTT

D: -
V: TRBV2
length: 14
J: TRBJ1-1
size: -
CDR3: CASMEDGVNTEAFF
DNA: TGTGCCAGCATGGAAGATGGGGTGAACACTGAAGCTTTCTTT

D: -
V: TRBV9
length: 15
J: TRBJ1-3
size: -
CDR3: CASSVEGTPGNTIYF
DNA: TGTGCCAGCAGCGTAGAAGGGACACCTGGAAACACCATATATTTT

D: -
V: TRBV7-2
length: 16
J: TRBJ1-2
size: -
CDR3: CASSLSTLTDIRGYTF
DNA: TGTGCCAGCAGCCTAAGCACGTTGACAGATATTCGTGGCTACACCTTC

D: -
V: TRBV29-1
length: 10
J: TRBJ1-1
size: few
CDR3: CSVGDTEAFF
DNA: TGCAGCGTCGGGGACACTGAAGCTTTCTTT

D: TRBD2
V: TRBV27
length: 16
J: TRBJ2-5
size: few
CDR3: CASRWGGGGAEETQYF
DNA: TGTGCCAGCAGATGGGGAGGCGGGGGGGCAGAAGAGACCCAGTACTTC

D: -
V: TRBV7-9
length: 15
J: TRBJ1-2
size: -
CDR3: CASSTEGVPDYGYTF
DNA: TGTGCCAGCAGCACAGAGGGAGTCCCTGACTATGGCTACACCTTC

D: -
V: TRBV2
length: 13
J: TRBJ1-1
size: -
CDR3: CASRASFDTEAFF
DNA: TGTGCCAGCAGGGCATCCTTCGACACTGAAGCTTTCTTT

D: TRBD1
V: TRBV2
length: 16
J: TRBJ2-2
size: -
CDR3: CASQMDSGTGDWELFF
DNA: TGTGCCAGCCAAATGGACTCCGGGACAGGGGATTGGGAGCTGTTTTTT

D: -
V: TRBV6-5
length: 14
J: TRBJ1-6
size: once
CDR3: CASSKSSYNSPLHF
DNA: TGTGCCAGCAGTAAGAGCTCCTATAATTCACCCCTCCACTTT

D: -
V: TRBV27
length: 13
J: TRBJ1-1
size: once
CDR3: CASSIVGRTEAFF
DNA: TGTGCCAGCAGCATTGTTGGGCGGACTGAAGCTTTCTTT

D: TRBD1
V: TRBV30
length: 15
J: TRBJ2-2
size: -
CDR3: CAWSDWTGDTGELFF
DNA: TGTGCCTGGAGTGATTGGACAGGGGACACCGGGGAGCTGTTTTTT

D: TRBD1
V: TRBV7-2
length: 14
J: TRBJ1-2
size: -
CDR3: CASIPGQGNYGYTF
DNA: TGTGCCAGCATCCCGGGACAGGGGAACTATGGCTACACCTTC

D: -
V: TRBV4-2
length: 14
J: TRBJ1-5
size: few
CDR3: CASSPGQSNQPQHF
DNA: TGTGCCAGCAGCCCCGGACAGTCCAATCAGCCCCAGCATTTT

D: TRBD1
V: TRBV2
length: 13
J: TRBJ2-7
size: few
CDR3: CASSVRDRSEQYF
DNA: TGTGCCAGCAGTGTTAGGGACAGGAGCGAGCAGTACTTC

D: -
V: TRBV29-1
length: 12
J: TRBJ1-6
size: -
CDR3: CSVELLLGRRVF
DNA: TGCAGCGTTGAATTACTCCTCGGACGGAGGGTTTTT